This TCR beta chain was sequenced in a study of PD-1 blockade in classical Hodgkin lymphoma. Study-wide results and limits: Lower baseline TCR diversity marked trial partial responders and progressors. Relapsed/refractory patients reportedly had lower baseline diversity than newly diagnosed patients. The causes of the repertoire differences, possibly disease activity or prior therapy, remain undefined.

Relapse was seen in all patients after autologous stem cell transplantation, and brentuximab vedotin exposure was variable. TCRdb's copy holds only in-frame clones and misses some; the assay was immunoSEQ multiplex PCR. This sample has approximately 73,000 clones, with 85% to 95% found just once. The CDR3 is 14 residues long. Germline V gives CDR1 SGDLS, CDR2 YYNGEE. V shed 3 bases and J 4 bases; nucleotides not matched to a gene: 4. Points on this clone: Its cognate antigen is unknown.

Sequenced here: peripheral blood mononuclear cells (PBMCs), sampled at baseline. The receptor comes from a human donor with classical Hodgkin lymphoma. The chain combines TRBV9 with TRBJ2-1; 7 bases match TRBD1. The CDR3 spells CASSDRTGYNEQFF. In nucleotides, the CDR3 is TGTGCCAGCAGCGACCGGACAGGATACAATGAGCAGTTCTTC.